The T cell receptor (beta chain) under discussion was sequenced for a study of T cell changes during pregnancy in multiple sclerosis. TCRdb keeps only in-frame clones here, not all; method: immunoSEQ multiplex PCR. The table records about 47,000 clones, 80% to 95% of them present only once. In this sample, this clone turned up a few times. CDR1 and CDR2 from the germline V gene are SEHNR and FQNEAQ (reference sequence). This CDR3 is built from 14 residues. The V gene lost 5 bases and the J gene lost 0 bases, with 8 bases spanning the gap. This TCR derives from a female donor with multiple sclerosis, enrolled in a pregnancy study. The sequences come from peripheral blood, collected in the third trimester of pregnancy. The gene calls are TRBV7-9 and TRBJ1-3; D gene unclear. CDR3 protein: CASSAEYSGNTIYF. CDR3 sequence (DNA): TGTGCCAGCAGCGCAGAATACTCTGGAAACACCATATATTTT.